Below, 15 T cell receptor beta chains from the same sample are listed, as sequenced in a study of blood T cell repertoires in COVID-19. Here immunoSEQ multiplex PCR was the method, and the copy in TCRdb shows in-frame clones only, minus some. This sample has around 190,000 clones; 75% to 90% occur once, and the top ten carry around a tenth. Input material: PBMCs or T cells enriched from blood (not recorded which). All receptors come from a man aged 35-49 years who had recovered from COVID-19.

CDR3 residues: CASSPRDEIYEQYF. CDR3 nucleotide sequence: TGTGCCAGCAGCCCCCGCGATGAAATCTACGAGCAGTACTTC. This chain uses TRBV7-9 with TRBJ2-7; no definite D call. In germline, CDR1 is SEHNR, CDR2 FQNEAQ (reference sequence). The ends were cut back, 5 bases at V and 3 bases at J, with 14 bases in the middle. The CDR3 is 14 amino acids.

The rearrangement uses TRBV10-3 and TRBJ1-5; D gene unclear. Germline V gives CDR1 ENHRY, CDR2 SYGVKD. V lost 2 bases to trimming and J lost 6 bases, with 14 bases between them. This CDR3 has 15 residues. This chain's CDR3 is CAISENKDWGQPQHF. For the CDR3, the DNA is TGTGCCATCAGTGAGAACAAGGACTGGGGTCAGCCCCAGCATTTT.

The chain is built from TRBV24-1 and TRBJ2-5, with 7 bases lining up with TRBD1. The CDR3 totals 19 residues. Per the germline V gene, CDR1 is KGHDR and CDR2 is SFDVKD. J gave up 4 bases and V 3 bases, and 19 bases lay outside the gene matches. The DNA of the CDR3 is TGTGCCACCAGTGATATGGCGGAGACAGGGCGGGCGGTCGGAGAGACCCAGTACTTC. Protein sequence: CATSDMAETGRAVGETQYF.

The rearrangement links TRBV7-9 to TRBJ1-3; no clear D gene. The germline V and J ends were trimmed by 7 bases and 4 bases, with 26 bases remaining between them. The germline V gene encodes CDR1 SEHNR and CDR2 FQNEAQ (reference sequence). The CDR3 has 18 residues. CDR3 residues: CASNNPSGGKNPGNTIYF. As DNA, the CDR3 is TGTGCCAGCAACAACCCGTCGGGAGGGAAGAATCCGGGAAACACCATATATTTT.

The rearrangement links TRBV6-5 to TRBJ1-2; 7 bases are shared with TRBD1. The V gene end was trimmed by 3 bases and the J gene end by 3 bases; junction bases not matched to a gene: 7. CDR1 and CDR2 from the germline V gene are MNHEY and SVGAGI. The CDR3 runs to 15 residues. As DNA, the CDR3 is TGTGCCAGCAGTTATTCGGCAGGGGGGTACTATGGCTACACCTTC. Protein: CASSYSAGGYYGYTF.

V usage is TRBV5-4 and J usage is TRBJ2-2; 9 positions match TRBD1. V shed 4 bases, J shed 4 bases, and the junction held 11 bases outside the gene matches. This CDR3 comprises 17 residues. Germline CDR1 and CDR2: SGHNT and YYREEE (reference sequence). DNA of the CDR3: TGTGCCAGCAGCAAAGGACAGGGGATTTCGGGCACCGGGGAGCTGTTTTTT. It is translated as CASSKGQGISGTGELFF.

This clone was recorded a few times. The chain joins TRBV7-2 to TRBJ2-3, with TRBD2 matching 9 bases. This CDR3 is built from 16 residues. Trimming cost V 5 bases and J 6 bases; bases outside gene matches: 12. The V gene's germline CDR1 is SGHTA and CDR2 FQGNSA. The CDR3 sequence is CASSQPHISGSDTQYF. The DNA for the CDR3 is TGTGCCAGCAGCCAACCCCATATTAGCGGGAGCGATACGCAGTATTTT. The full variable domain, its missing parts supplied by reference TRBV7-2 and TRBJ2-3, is GAGVSQSPSNKVTEKGKDVELRCDPISGHTALYWYRQSLGQGLEFLIYFQGNSAPDKSGLPSDRFSAERTGGSVSTLTIQRTQQEDSAVYLCASSQPHISGSDTQYFGPGTRLTVL.

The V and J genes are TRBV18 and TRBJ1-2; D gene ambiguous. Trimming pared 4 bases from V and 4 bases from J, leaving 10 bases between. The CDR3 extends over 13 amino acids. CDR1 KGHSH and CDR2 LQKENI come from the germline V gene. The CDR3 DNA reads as TGTGCCAGCTCACAGCGGCAGGCCTATGGCTACACCTTC. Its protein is CASSQRQAYGYTF.

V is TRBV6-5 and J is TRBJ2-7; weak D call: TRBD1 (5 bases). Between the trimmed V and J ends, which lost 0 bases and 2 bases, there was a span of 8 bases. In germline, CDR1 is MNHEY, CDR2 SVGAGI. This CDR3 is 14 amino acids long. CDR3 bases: TGTGCCAGCAGTTACTCGAGACAGACCTACGAGCAGTACTTC. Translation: CASSYSRQTYEQYF.

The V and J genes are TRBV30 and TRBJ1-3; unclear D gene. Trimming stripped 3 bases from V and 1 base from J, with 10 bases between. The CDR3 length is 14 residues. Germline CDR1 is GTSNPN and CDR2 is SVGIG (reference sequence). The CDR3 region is CAWRGRGSGNTIYF. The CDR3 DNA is TGTGCCTGGAGAGGACGCGGGTCTGGAAACACCATATATTTT.

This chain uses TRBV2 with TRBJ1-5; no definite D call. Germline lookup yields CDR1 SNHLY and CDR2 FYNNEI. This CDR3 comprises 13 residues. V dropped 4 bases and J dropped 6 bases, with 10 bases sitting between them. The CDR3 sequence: CASSVTRSQPQHF. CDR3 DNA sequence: TGTGCCAGCAGTGTTACGAGGTCTCAGCCCCAGCATTTT.

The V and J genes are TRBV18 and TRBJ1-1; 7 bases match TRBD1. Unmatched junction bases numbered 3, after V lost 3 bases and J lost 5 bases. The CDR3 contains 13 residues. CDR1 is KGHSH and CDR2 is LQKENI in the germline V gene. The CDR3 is CASSPKGATEAFF. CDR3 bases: TGTGCCAGCTCACCGAAGGGGGCTACTGAAGCTTTCTTT.

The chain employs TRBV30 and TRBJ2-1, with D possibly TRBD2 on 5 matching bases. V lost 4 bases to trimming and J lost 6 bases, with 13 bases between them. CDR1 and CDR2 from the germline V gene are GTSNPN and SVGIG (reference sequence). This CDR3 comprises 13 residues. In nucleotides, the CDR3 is TGTGCCTGGACCCGATCGGACTTCAATGAGCAGTTCTTC. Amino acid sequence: CAWTRSDFNEQFF.

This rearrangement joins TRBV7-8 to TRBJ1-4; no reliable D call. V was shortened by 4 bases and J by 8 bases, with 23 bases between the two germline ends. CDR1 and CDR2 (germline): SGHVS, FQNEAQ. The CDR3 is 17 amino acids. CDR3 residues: CASSSPLLQTSREKLFF. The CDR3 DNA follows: TGTGCCAGCAGCTCCCCCTTGCTGCAGACAAGTCGGGAAAAACTGTTTTTT.

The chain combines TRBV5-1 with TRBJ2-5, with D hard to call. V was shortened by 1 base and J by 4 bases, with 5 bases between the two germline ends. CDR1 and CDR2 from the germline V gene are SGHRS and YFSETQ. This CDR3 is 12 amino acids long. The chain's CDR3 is CASSLPRETQYF. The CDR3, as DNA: TGCGCCAGCAGCTTGCCCCGAGAGACCCAGTACTTC.